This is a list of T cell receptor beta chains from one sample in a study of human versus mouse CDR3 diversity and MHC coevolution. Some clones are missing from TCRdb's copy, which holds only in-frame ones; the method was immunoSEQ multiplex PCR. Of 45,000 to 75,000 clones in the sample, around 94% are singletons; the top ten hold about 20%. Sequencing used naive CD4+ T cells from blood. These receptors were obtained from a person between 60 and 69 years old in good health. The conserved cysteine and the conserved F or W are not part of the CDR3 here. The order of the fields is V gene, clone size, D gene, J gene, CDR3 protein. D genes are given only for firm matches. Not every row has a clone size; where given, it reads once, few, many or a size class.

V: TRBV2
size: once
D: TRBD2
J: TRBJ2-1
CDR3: AGTSGSYNEQF

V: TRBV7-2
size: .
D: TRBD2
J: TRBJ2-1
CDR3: ASSSGLGTYNEQF

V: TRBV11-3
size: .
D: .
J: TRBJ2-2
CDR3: ASSLGRLDGELF

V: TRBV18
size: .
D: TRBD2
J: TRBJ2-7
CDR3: ASSEAGGGYEQY

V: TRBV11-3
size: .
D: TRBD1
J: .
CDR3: ASSRGLQNYEQY

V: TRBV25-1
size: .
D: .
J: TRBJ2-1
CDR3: ASSDPGNYNEQF

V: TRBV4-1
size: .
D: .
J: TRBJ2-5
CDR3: ASSHPKETQY

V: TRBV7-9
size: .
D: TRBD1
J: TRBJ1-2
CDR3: ASSPPGGADYGYT

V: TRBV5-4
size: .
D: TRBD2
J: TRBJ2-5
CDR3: ASSLEAGGSETQY

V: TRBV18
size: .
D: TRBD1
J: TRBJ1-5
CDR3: ASSPLGTGEQPQH

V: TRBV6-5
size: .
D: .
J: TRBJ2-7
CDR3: ASSYSQIGRTYEQY

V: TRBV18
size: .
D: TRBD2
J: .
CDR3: ASSHPSGTYEQY

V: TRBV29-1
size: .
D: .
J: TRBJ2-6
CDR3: SVEDLAAGAGANVLT

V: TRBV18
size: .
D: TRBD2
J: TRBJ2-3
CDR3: ASSPQGGVTDTQY

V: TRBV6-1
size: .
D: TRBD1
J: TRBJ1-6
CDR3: ASRRTGGYSPLH

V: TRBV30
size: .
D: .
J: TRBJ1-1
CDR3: AWETGRMNTEAF

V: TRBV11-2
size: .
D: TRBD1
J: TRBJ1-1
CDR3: ASTKTIGGGQGPNTEAF

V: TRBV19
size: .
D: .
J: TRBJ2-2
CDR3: ASSIEAAGELF

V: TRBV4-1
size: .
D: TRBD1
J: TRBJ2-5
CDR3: ASSQDGQGAQETQY

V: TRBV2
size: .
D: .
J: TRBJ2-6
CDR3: ASSEPAGANVLT

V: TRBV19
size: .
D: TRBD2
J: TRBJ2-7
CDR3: ASSIGPSGRGEQY

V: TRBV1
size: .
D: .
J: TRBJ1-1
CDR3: TSSQGDRGTEAF

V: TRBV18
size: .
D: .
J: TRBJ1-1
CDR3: ASSPAAMGTEAF

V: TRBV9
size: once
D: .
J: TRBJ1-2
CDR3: ASSPEDTVYGYT

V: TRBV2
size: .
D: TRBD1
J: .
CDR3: ASRWTGSEQY

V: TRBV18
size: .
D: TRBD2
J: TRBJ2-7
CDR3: ASSPGGATSFYEQY

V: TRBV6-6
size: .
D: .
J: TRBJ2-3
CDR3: ASSYETPGDTQY

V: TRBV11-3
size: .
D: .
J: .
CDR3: ASSLGQRYEQY

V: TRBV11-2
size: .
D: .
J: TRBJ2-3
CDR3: ASSLDRGDTQY